The 9 T cell receptor beta chains in this list originate from one sample, sequenced in a study of regulatory T cells in long-lasting Graves disease. Sample time point: persistent/refractory GD, antithyroid drugs over 5 years with positive TRAb. With RNA extracted from PBMCs as input, the TCR library was made. Combining iRepertoire HTBI primers with Arm-PCR of CDR3 regions, the authors built TCR beta libraries. TCRdb analysed the multiplex PCR reads with MiXCR anew, one entry per CDR3 protein. The sample records fewer than 550,000 distinct CDR3 sequences, 20% to 25% being singletons. Sequencing used peripheral blood mononuclear cells (PBMCs), obtained when the disease was refractory, from a patient treated with antithyroid drugs. Receptors originate from a female donor with Graves disease.

This clonotype was picked up many times. CDR3 amino acids: CASASTVSRNQPQHF. CDR3 DNA: TGTGCTAGTGCCTCGACAGTATCTCGCAATCAGCCCCAGCATTTT. The chain combines TRBV12-5 with TRBJ1-5; tentative D call: TRBD1 (5 bases). V lost 7 bases, J lost 2 bases, and 15 bases lay in between. The CDR3 contains 15 residues. The V gene's germline CDR1 is LGHNT and CDR2 FRNRAP.

A few counts support this clonotype. This chain uses TRBV28 with TRBJ2-6; 12 nucleotides match TRBD1. The germline V gene encodes CDR1 MDHEN and CDR2 SYDVKM. Trimming at V came to 2 bases and at J to 4 bases, leaving 12 bases not matched to a gene. The CDR3 covers 20 residues. DNA for the CDR3: TGTGCCAGCAGTTTAAACGCCGGGACAGGGGGCGCTGCCGGGGCCAACGTCCTGACTTTC. Protein: CASSLNAGTGGAAGANVLTF.

This clonotype turned up a few times. A read error may account for a junction end that differs from germline. The chain uses TRBV7-7 and TRBJ2-7; 11 bases are shared with TRBD1. The length of the CDR3 is 17 residues. Germline values: CDR1 SSHAT, CDR2 FNYEAQ (reference sequence). In DNA form, the CDR3 reads TGTGCTAGCAGCCCACAGGCGGGACAGGGGGACTCCTACGAGCAGTACTTC. Translation gives CASSPQAGQGDSYEQYF.

This clonotype was counted only a few times. J is TRBJ2-4 and V is TRBV12-3 or TRBV12-4; 10 bases are shared with TRBD2. The CDR3 is 18 residues long. The trim removed 5 bases at V and 1 base at J, leaving 11 bases unmatched. In DNA form, the CDR3 reads TGTGCCAGCAGTCATGGACTAGCGGACCCACCGGCCAAAAACATTCAGTACTTC. Translating it yields CASSHGLADPPAKNIQYF.

This chain uses TRBV29-1 with TRBJ2-5, with D tentatively TRBD1 (6 bases). CDR3 length: 18 residues. Trimming cost V 2 bases and J 7 bases, with 29 bases left between them. Germline loops: CDR1 SQVTM, CDR2 ANQGSEA. CDR3 DNA sequence: TGCAGCGTTGAACTGGCTTTTGGGGGCGAGTACGGTTTCTTGACCCAGTACTTC. It codes for CSVELAFGGEYGFLTQYF.

This clonotype was recorded at least ten times. The rearrangement joins TRBV20-1 to TRBJ2-7; D remains unclear. V shed 1 base and J shed 0 bases, with 4 bases lying between them. Looked up from germline, CDR1 is DFQATT and CDR2 is SNEGSKA (reference sequence). The CDR3 has 12 residues. CDR3 in DNA: TGCAGTGCTAGAGGGTCCTCCTACGAGCAGTACTTC. Encoded protein: CSARGSSYEQYF.

The J gene is TRBJ2-5, the V gene TRBV6-1; tentatively, D is TRBD2 (5 bases). Trimming removed 7 bases at V and 1 base at J, with 19 bases between. The CDR3 covers 16 residues. Germline CDR1 is MNHNS and CDR2 is SASEGT. The CDR3 is CASTPRSSPFQETQYF. In DNA, the CDR3 is TGTGCCAGCACCCCCCGCTCTAGCCCGTTCCAAGAGACCCAGTACTTC.

The rearrangement joins TRBV6-5 to TRBJ1-5; D call uncertain. V lost 2 bases, J lost 1 base, and 9 bases lay in between. CDR3 length equals 15 residues. CDR1 and CDR2 (germline): MNHEY, SVGAGI. The CDR3 reads CASSYGSGSNQPQHF. CDR3 coding DNA: TGTGCCAGCAGTTACGGGAGTGGGAGCAATCAGCCCCAGCATTTT.

This clonotype was picked up a small number of times. The chain combines TRBV27 with TRBJ2-4, with D possibly called TRBD1 or TRBD2 (5 bases each). Germline CDR1 and CDR2: MNHEY and SMNVEV (reference sequence). The V gene lost 7 bases and the J gene lost 0 bases, with 16 bases spanning the gap. The CDR3 spans 16 residues. DNA of the CDR3: TGTGCCAGCACCCCTACAGGAGGACTAGCCAAAAACATTCAGTACTTC. The encoded protein is CASTPTGGLAKNIQYF.